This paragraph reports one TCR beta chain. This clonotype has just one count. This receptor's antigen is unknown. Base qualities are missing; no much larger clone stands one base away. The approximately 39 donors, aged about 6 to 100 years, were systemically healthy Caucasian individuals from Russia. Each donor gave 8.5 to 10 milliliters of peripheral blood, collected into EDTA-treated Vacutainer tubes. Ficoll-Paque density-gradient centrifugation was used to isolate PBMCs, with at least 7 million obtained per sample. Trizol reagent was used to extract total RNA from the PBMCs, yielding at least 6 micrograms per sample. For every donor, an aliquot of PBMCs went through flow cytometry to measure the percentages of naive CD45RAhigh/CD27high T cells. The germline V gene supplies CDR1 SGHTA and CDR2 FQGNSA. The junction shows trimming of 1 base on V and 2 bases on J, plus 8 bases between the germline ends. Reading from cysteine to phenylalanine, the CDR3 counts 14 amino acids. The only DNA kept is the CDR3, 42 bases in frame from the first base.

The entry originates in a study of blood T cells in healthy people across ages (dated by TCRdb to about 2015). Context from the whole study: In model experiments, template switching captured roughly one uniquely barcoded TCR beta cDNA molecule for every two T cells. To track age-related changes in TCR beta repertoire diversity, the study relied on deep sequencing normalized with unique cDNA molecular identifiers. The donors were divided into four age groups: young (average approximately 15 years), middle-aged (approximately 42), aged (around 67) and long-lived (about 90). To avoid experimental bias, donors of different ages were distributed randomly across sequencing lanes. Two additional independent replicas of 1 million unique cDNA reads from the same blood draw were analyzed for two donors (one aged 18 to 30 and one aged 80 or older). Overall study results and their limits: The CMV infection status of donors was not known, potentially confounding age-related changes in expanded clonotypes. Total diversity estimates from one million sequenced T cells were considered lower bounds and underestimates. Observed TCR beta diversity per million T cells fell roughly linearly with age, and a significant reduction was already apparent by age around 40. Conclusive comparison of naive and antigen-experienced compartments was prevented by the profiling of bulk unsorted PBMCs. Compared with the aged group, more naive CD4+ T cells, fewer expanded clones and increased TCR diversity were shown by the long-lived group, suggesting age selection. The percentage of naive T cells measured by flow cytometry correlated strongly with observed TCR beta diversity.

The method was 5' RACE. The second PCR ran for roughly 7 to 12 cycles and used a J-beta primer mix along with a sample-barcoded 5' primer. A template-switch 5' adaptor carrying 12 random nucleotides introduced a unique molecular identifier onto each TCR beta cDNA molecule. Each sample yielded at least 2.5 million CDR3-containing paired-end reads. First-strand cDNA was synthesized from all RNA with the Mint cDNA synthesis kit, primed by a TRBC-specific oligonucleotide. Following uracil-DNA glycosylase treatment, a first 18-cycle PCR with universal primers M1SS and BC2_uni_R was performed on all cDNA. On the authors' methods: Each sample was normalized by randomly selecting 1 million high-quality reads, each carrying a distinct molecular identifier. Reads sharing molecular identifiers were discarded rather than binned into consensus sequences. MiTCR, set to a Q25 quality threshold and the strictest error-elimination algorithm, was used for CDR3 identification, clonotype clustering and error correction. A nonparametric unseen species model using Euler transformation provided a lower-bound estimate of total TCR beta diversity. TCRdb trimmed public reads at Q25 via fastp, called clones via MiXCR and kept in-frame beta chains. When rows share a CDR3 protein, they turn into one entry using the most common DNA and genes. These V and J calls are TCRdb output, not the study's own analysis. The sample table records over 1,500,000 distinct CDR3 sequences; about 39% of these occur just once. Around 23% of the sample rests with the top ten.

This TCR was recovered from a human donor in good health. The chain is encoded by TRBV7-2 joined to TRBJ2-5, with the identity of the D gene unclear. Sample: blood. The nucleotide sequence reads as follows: TGTGCCAGCAGCTTAGACTTCCTACAAGAGACCCAGTACTTC. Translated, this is CASSLDFLQETQYF. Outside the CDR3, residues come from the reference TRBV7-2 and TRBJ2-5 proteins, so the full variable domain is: GAGVSQSPSNKVTEKGKDVELRCDPISGHTALYWYRQSLGQGLEFLIYFQGNSAPDKSGLPSDRFSAERTGGSVSTLTIQRTQQEDSAVYLCASSLDFLQETQYFGPGTRLLVL.